One sample yielded the 9 T cell receptor beta chains listed below, sequenced in a study of CD8 T cells in ankylosing spondylitis. Study-wide points: Typical of ankylosing spondylitis blood, it appeared, was a TCR beta motif of several highly homologous variants.

One entry per CDR3 protein, called by TCRdb with MiXCR from the 5' RACE reads. There are more than 600,000 distinct CDR3 sequences in the sample; 19% occur only once, and about a fifth lies in the top ten. The antigens these receptors bind are not known. Sequencing was done on a sample of blood, either unsorted or a sorted T cell fraction (not recorded which). These receptors originate from a male donor with ankylosing spondylitis.

This chain links TRBV27 with TRBJ1-4; D unclear. Germline V CDR1 and CDR2: MNHEY, SMNVEV (reference sequence). The CDR3 contains 16 residues. Trimming took off 7 bases at V and 0 bases at J, with 15 bases between the two ends. For the CDR3, the DNA is TGTGCCAGCACCACTCAAGGACGGACAACTAATGAAAAACTGTTTTTT. It specifies CASTTQGRTTNEKLFF.

The V and J genes are TRBV3-1 and TRBJ1-1; no clear D gene. V was shortened by 1 base and J by 0 bases, with 9 bases between the two germline ends. Germline V gives CDR1 LGHDT, CDR2 YNNKEL (reference sequence). CDR3 length equals 15 residues. The CDR3: CASSQARAVNTEAFF. The CDR3 DNA reads TGTGCCAGCAGCCAAGCCCGGGCGGTGAACACTGAAGCTTTCTTT.

The chain recombines TRBV20-1 with TRBJ2-4, with D perhaps matching TRBD2 (7 bases). The CDR3 has 13 residues. Germline values: CDR1 DFQATT, CDR2 SNEGSKA (reference sequence). V was pared by 6 bases and J by 7 bases, with 16 bases between. CDR3 region: CSAEERGGNIQYF. As DNA, the CDR3 is TGCAGTGCAGAAGAGAGGGGGGGGAACATTCAGTACTTC.

This clonotype was counted only a few times. In nucleotides, the CDR3 is TGCGCCAGCAGCACAACAGGGGGAAGCGAGCAGTACTTC. Protein sequence: CASSTTGGSEQYF. This chain connects TRBV10-2 to TRBJ2-7, with TRBD1 identical over 8 bases. V shed 6 bases, J shed 6 bases, and the junction held 7 bases outside the gene matches. This CDR3 comprises 13 residues. Per the germline V gene, CDR1 is WSHSY and CDR2 is SAAADI.

V gene TRBV23-1 combines with J gene TRBJ1-6; the match to TRBD1 covers 8 bases. TRBV23-1 is an open reading frame, and its role is uncertain. V trimming: 6 bases; J trimming: 4 bases; junction bases outside the gene matches: 8. The CDR3 has 16 amino acids. CDR3 sequence: CASRPDRAGYNSPLHF. CDR3 sequence (DNA): TGCGCCAGCAGGCCGGACAGGGCGGGATATAATTCACCCCTCCACTTT.

The chain uses TRBV28 and TRBJ2-5, with D maybe TRBD1 (6 bases). The CDR3 length is 16 residues. Trimming left V 2 bases short and J 1 base short, with 14 bases between. Germline V gene lookup returns CDR1 MDHEN and CDR2 SYDVKM. DNA of the CDR3: TGTGCCAGCAGTTTAGTCCTATGGGGGCCCCAAGAGACCCAGTACTTC. This codes for CASSLVLWGPQETQYF.

In its sample, this clonotype was seen a few times. This chain connects TRBV11-2 to TRBJ2-1; TRBD2 aligns across 12 bases. The germline gives CDR1 SGHAT, CDR2 FQNNGV. The CDR3 consists of 15 residues. V lost 1 base to trimming and J lost 6 bases; unmatched junction nucleotides: 1. The chain's CDR3 is CASSLVTSGSNEQFF. CDR3 bases: TGTGCCAGCAGCTTAGTGACTAGCGGGAGCAATGAGCAGTTCTTC.

This clonotype has a handful of counts. This chain links TRBV28 with TRBJ1-1, with TRBD1 as a possible D gene (5 bases). Trimming took off 7 bases at V and 1 base at J, with 16 bases between the two ends. The CDR3 consists of 15 residues. Germline V CDR1 and CDR2: MDHEN, SYDVKM. CDR3 loop: CASIPRGVPNTEAFF. DNA for the CDR3: TGTGCCAGCATCCCTAGAGGGGTTCCGAACACTGAAGCTTTCTTT.

This clonotype was counted ten times or more. This rearrangement joins TRBV10-3 to TRBJ1-4; D gene ambiguous. CDR3 length: 14 amino acids. The germline V and J ends were trimmed by 10 bases and 4 bases, with 16 bases remaining between them. Germline-derived CDR1 and CDR2 are ENHRY and SYGVKD. In DNA form, the CDR3 reads TGTGCCAGCAAGATCTCGTCGGGTAATGAAAAACTGTTTTTT. This gives the protein CASKISSGNEKLFF.